This TCR beta chain was captured by sequencing in a study of regulatory T cells in long-lasting Graves disease. Time point given: newly diagnosed GD, antithyroid drugs for less than 3 months. The TCR library was made from RNA that had been extracted from PBMCs in TRIzol. Library construction for TCR beta used iRepertoire HTBI primers and Arm-PCR of CDR3 regions. MiXCR was run by TCRdb on the multiplex PCR reads, yielding one entry per CDR3 protein. The table shows 250,000 to 400,000 distinct CDR3 sequences, with about 20% occurring only once. This clonotype was detected many times. The germline gives CDR1 SGHAT, CDR2 FQNNGV. The CDR3 runs 15 residues. V was shortened by 1 base and J by 4 bases, with 14 bases between the two germline ends.

The receptor was isolated from a female donor with Graves disease. Specimen: peripheral blood mononuclear cells (PBMCs), collected at new diagnosis, from a patient treated with antithyroid drugs. This chain joins TRBV11-2 and TRBJ2-7; possibly TRBD1 for D (6 bases). The CDR3 DNA reads TGTGCCAGCAGCTTAGTAACAGGGAGTATGTACGAGCAGTACTTC. The encoded protein is CASSLVTGSMYEQYF.